Sequencing of this TCR beta chain was carried out in a study of blood T cell repertoires in COVID-19. On the study more broadly: Spain, Italy and the United States supplied samples that represented acute and convalescent COVID-19.

The CDR3 loop spans 15 amino acids. V lost 3 bases and J lost 4, with 13 bases in between. Germline CDR1 reads KGHSH; CDR2 reads LQKENI. Libraries were prepared by immunoSEQ multiplex PCR; TCRdb keeps only in-frame clonotypes and omits some of them. The sample includes 150,000 to 200,000 clones, 86% of them seen just once. This receptor was taken from a woman older than 75 in a cohort sampled during active or convalescent COVID-19. The specimen sequenced was peripheral blood. This chain uses TRBV18 with TRBJ1-3; D might be TRBD1 (5 bases). CDR3 DNA: TGTGCCAGCTCACCTCCAGGGCGAGGAGGAAACACCATATATTTT. Its protein product is CASSPPGRGGNTIYF.